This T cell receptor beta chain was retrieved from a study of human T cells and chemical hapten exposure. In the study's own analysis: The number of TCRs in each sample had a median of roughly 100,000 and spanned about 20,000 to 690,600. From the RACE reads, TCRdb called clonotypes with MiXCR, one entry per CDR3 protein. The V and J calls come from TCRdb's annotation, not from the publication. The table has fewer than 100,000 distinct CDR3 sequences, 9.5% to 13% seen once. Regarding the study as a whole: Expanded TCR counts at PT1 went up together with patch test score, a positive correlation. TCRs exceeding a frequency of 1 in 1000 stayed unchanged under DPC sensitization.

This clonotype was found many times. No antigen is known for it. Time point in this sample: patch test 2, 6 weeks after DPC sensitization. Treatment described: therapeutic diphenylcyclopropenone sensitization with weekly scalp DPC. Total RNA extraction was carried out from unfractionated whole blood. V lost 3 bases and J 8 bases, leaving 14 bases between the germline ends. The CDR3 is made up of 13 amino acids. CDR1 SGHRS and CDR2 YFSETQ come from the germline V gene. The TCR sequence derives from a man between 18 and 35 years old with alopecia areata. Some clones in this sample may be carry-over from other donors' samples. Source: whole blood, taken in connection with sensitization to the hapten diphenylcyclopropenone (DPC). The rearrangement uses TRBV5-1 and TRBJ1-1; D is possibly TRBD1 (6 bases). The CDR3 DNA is TGCGCCAGCAGCTCCGGACAGCTTCGAGAAGCTTTCTTT. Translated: CASSSGQLREAFF.